This T cell receptor (beta chain) was sequenced for a study of control samples from healthy donors and cancer patients. Sequencing was performed with immunoSEQ multiplex PCR; in TCRdb, only in-frame clones are kept and a portion is missing. The profile shows roughly 45,000 clones, approximately 92% of them singletons. CDR3 size: 13 residues. Germline V gene data show CDR1 as KGHSH and CDR2 as LQKENI. V gave up 1 base and J gave up 5 bases, with 6 bases separating them. This receptor was taken from a man aged 25-45 years with colorectal cancer. This chain links TRBV18 with TRBJ2-1; D not resolved. The material sequenced was PBMCs. In DNA, the CDR3 is TGTGCCAGCTCACCACGAGGAAACAATGAGCAGTTCTTC. This codes for CASSPRGNNEQFF.